This TCR beta chain was observed in a study of T cell responses to AZD1222 COVID-19 vaccine. Study findings and constraints: Within unmutated variant regions lay the reported targets of nearly half of spike-specific TCRs.

Germline V gene sequence: CDR1 SGHKS, CDR2 YYEKEE (reference sequence). The CDR3 is 14 amino acids. The V gene lost 5 bases and the J gene lost 4 bases, with 10 bases spanning the gap. A note on this clone: Its target is not known.

Repertoires were generated with immunoSEQ multiplex PCR, while TCRdb's copy carries only in-frame clones and drops some. The sample carries approximately 190,000 clones, about nine tenths recorded once. This specimen was peripheral blood, taken on day 0 of MenACWY control vaccination. This clonotype was obtained from an adult in good health. The V and J genes are TRBV5-5 and TRBJ2-6, with D uncertain. Here the CDR3 DNA reads TGTGCCAGCAGAGGGAAGAGGGGGGCCAACGTCCTGACTTTC. Encoded protein: CASRGKRGANVLTF.